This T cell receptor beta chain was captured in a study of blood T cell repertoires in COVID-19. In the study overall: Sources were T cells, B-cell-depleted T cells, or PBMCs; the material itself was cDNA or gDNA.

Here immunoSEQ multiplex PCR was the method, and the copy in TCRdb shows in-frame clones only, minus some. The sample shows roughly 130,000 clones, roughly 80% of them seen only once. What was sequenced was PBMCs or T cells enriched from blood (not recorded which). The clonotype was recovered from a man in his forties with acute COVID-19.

The CDR3 protein is CASIGWGRGNSYEQYF. CDR3 sequence (DNA): TGTGCCAGCATAGGGTGGGGCAGGGGCAACTCCTACGAGCAGTACTTC. This chain joins TRBV11-3 and TRBJ2-7, with a possible D match to TRBD1 (6 bases). Germline CDR1 SGHNT, CDR2 YENEEA. The CDR3 covers 16 residues. Trimming removed 7 bases from V and 0 bases from J, with 19 bases in between.